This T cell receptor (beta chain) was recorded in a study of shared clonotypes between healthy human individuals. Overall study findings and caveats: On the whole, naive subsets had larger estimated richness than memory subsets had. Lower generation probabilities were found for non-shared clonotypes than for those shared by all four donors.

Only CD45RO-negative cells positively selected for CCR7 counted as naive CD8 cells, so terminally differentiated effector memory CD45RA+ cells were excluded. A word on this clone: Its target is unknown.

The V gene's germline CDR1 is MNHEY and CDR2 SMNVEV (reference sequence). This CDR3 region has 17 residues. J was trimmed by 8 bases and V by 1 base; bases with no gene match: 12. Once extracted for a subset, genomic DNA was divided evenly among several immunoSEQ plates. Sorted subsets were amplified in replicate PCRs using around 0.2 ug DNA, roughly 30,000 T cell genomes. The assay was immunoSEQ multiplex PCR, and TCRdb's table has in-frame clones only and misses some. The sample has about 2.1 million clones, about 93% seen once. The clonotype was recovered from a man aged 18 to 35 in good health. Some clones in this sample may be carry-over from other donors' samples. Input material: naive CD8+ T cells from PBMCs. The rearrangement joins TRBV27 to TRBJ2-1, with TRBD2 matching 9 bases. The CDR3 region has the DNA TGTGCCAGCAGTTTATACGCATTAAGCGGGGGGTTGTATGAGCAGTTCTTC. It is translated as CASSLYALSGGLYEQFF.